This passage covers 8 T cell receptor beta chains from one sample sequenced in a study of regulatory T cells in long-lasting Graves disease. Construction of TCR beta libraries relied on iRepertoire HTBI primers and on Arm-PCR targeting CDR3 regions. TCRdb called the multiplex PCR reads again in MiXCR, with one record for every CDR3 protein. The repertoire holds approximately 380,000 distinct CDR3 sequences, with less than 25% as singletons. As to time point: persistent/refractory GD, antithyroid drugs over 5 years with positive TRAb. There was RNA extracted from PBMCs, and the TCR library was made from it. The sequencing here drew on peripheral blood mononuclear cells (PBMCs), taken when the disease was refractory, from a patient treated with antithyroid drugs. Receptors originate from a female donor with Graves disease.

This clonotype came up a few times. V and J are TRBV5-1 and TRBJ2-2, with D tentatively TRBD1 (6 bases). V lost 2 bases, J lost 2 bases, and 13 bases lay in between. Germline loops: CDR1 SGHRS, CDR2 YFSETQ. The CDR3 has 16 amino acids. DNA of the CDR3: TGCGCCAGCAGCTTTACCTCAGGGACAAACACCGGGGAGCTGTTTTTT. This sequence encodes CASSFTSGTNTGELFF. The whole variable domain, remainder taken from reference TRBV5-1 and TRBJ2-2, is KAGVTQTPRYLIKTRGQQVTLSCSPISGHRSVSWYQQTPGQGLQFLFEYFSETQRNKGNFPGRFSGRQFSNSRSEMNVSTLELGDSALYLCASSFTSGTNTGELFFGEGSRLTVL.

The chain carries TRBV15 and TRBJ2-6; D remains unclear. This CDR3 comprises 15 residues. Trimming cost V 3 bases and J 4 bases, with 10 bases left between them. From germline, CDR1 is LNHNV and CDR2 YYDKDF (reference sequence). The CDR3 spells CATSRKEPGANVLTF. CDR3 DNA sequence: TGTGCCACCAGCAGGAAGGAACCCGGGGCCAACGTCCTGACTTTC.

This chain links TRBV27 with TRBJ2-7, with 8 bases identical to TRBD2. The V gene end was trimmed by 5 bases and the J gene end by 2 bases; junction bases not matched to a gene: 8. The CDR3 is 15 residues long. Germline assignment: CDR1 MNHEY and CDR2 SMNVEV (reference sequence). Here the CDR3 reads CASSRSSGGAYEQYF. DNA of the CDR3: TGTGCCAGCAGTCGTTCTTCGGGGGGGGCCTACGAGCAGTACTTC.

The chain is built from TRBV6-2 or TRBV6-3 and TRBJ2-5; the match to TRBD1 covers 7 bases. Germline CDR1 reads MNHEY; CDR2 reads SVGEGT. The CDR3 has 15 residues. The trim removed 0 bases at V and 1 base at J, leaving 2 bases unmatched. CDR3 nucleotides: TGTGCCAGCAGTTACTCGAGGGGGCGCCAAGAGACCCAGTACTTC. Its translation is CASSYSRGRQETQYF.

The table lists this clonotype with a few counts. The chain links TRBV4-1 to TRBJ1-1, with D maybe TRBD1 (5 bases). Germline CDR1 and CDR2: MGHRA and YSYEKL. V was pared by 0 bases and J by 7 bases, with 9 bases between. This CDR3 has 13 amino acids. The CDR3 sequence: CASSQDLRGEAFF. DNA for the CDR3: TGCGCCAGCAGCCAAGACTTGAGGGGTGAAGCTTTCTTT.

This sequence joins TRBV5-6 and TRBJ1-1; D uncertain. There are 13 residues in the CDR3. Germline values: CDR1 SGHDT, CDR2 YYEEEE. Trimming took off 0 bases at V and 6 bases at J, with 9 bases between the two ends. DNA for the CDR3: TGTGCCAGCAGCTTGGGTGGTTTGGCTGAAGCTTTCTTT. This translates into CASSLGGLAEAFF.

Note on this clonotype: With a much larger clone just one base away, this may be a read error. This rearrangement joins TRBV13 to TRBJ1-2, with D maybe TRBD1 (6 bases). In germline, CDR1 is PRHDT, CDR2 FYEKMQ (reference sequence). V lost 5 bases and J 3 bases, leaving 19 bases between the germline ends. This CDR3 contains 16 residues. The chain's CDR3 is CASSPRGRRGDYGYTF. CDR3 sequence (DNA): TGTGCCAGCAGCCCCAGGGGACGAAGGGGGGACTATGGCTACACCTTC.

This clonotype was picked up many times. The chain couples TRBV28 to TRBJ2-7; D could derive from TRBD1 or TRBD2 (6 bases each). CDR3 length equals 16 residues. Germline CDR1 is MDHEN and CDR2 is SYDVKM. V shed 3 bases and J shed 5 bases, with 20 bases lying between them. CDR3 coding DNA: TGTGCCAGCAGTTTTGATGGGGGCGGGAATAGGGACGAGCAGTACTTC. Translated: CASSFDGGGNRDEQYF.